This T cell receptor beta chain was sequenced for a study of human T cells and chemical hapten exposure. Study background: The study sensitized with 2% DPC on a 2 cm by 2 cm patch of upper inner arm skin. In the approximately 24-week study, patients were dosed weekly with diphenylcyclopropenone on the scalp throughout.

Specified time point: pre-sensitization, week 0. Treatment meaning: therapeutic diphenylcyclopropenone sensitization with weekly scalp DPC. Germline CDR1 and CDR2: DFQATT and SNEGSKA (reference sequence). This CDR3 is 13 amino acids long. The V and J ends lost 1 base and 4 bases respectively, with 10 bases between them. TCRdb re-analysed the RACE reads in MiXCR, keeping a single row per CDR3 protein. The sample includes about 180,000 distinct CDR3 sequences, roughly 30% of them seen just once. The chain employs TRBV20-1 and TRBJ1-1; no clear D. The TCR comes from a woman aged 30 to 39 with alopecia areata. Some clones in this sample may be carry-over from other donors' samples. This sample comprised whole blood, obtained in connection with sensitization to the hapten diphenylcyclopropenone (DPC). CDR3 sequence (DNA): TGCAGTGCTAGAGGTGGAGGGCTCACTGAAGCTTTCTTT. Translating gives CSARGGGLTEAFF.